The source of this T cell receptor beta chain is a study of Graves' ophthalmopathy and Graves' hyperthyroidism. The CDR3 loop spans 15 amino acids. Trimming removed 5 bases from V and 4 bases from J; junction bases left unmatched: 8. In germline, CDR1 is SGHTA, CDR2 FQGNSA. The authors amplified TCR beta CDR3 regions, and they did so from RNA transcripts for repertoire sequencing. First-round RT-PCR used HTBI primers; second-round multiplex PCR followed. TCRdb redid the calling of the multiplex PCR reads with MiXCR, one entry per CDR3 protein. The profile shows some 240,000 distinct CDR3 sequences, 45% of them singletons.

This sequence was found in an adult man with Graves' ophthalmopathy. The sequenced sample consisted of peripheral blood. This chain uses TRBV7-2 with TRBJ2-7; 10 bases fit TRBD2. The CDR3 sequence: CASSQEASGSYEQYF. Written as DNA, the CDR3 is TGTGCCAGCAGCCAAGAGGCTAGCGGGAGTTACGAGCAGTACTTC.